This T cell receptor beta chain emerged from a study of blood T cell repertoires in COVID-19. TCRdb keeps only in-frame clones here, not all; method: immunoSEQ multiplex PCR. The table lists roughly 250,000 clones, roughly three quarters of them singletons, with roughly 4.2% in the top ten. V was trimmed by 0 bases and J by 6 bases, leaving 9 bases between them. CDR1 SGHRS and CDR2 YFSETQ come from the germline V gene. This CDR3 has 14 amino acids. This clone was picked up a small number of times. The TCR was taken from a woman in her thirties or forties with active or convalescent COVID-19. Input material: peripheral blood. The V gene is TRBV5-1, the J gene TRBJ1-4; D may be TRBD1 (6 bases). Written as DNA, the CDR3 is TGCGCCAGCAGCTTGGTAGGGGGGGATGAAAAACTGTTTTTT. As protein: CASSLVGGDEKLFF.